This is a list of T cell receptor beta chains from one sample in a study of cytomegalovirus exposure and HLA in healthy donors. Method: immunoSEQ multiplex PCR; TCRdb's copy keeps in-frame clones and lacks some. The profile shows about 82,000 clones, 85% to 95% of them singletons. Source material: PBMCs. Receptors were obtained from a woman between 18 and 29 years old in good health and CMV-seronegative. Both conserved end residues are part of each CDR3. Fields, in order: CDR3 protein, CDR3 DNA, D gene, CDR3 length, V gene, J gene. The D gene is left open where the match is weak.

cdr3_aa: CSAPRGYEQYF; cdr3_nt: TGCAGTGCTCCTCGCGGCTACGAGCAGTACTTC; d_call: -; cdr3_length: 11; v_call: TRBV20-1; j_call: TRBJ2-7
cdr3_aa: CASSAPGISGNTIYF; cdr3_nt: TGTGCCAGCAGCGCCCCAGGGATCTCTGGAAACACCATATATTTT; d_call: -; cdr3_length: 15; v_call: TRBV7-2; j_call: TRBJ1-3
cdr3_aa: CASSLIWDSSGNTIYF; cdr3_nt: TGTGCCAGCAGCCTTATATGGGACAGCTCTGGAAACACCATATATTTT; d_call: TRBD1; cdr3_length: 16; v_call: TRBV5-8; j_call: TRBJ1-3
cdr3_aa: CASSQDQGFRTEAFF; cdr3_nt: TGCGCCAGCAGCCAAGATCAAGGATTCAGGACTGAAGCTTTCTTT; d_call: -; cdr3_length: 15; v_call: TRBV4-1; j_call: TRBJ1-1
cdr3_aa: CASSYLGAPGETQYF; cdr3_nt: TGTGCCAGCAGTTACCTGGGGGCTCCCGGGGAGACCCAGTACTTC; d_call: -; cdr3_length: 15; v_call: TRBV6-5; j_call: TRBJ2-5
cdr3_aa: CASSLYGLSGANVLTF; cdr3_nt: TGCGCCAGCAGCTTGTATGGACTCTCTGGGGCCAACGTCCTGACTTTC; d_call: -; cdr3_length: 16; v_call: TRBV5-1; j_call: TRBJ2-6
cdr3_aa: CASSEHGRGLGETQYF; cdr3_nt: TGTGCCAGCAGTGAACATGGCAGGGGGCTGGGGGAGACCCAGTACTTC; d_call: TRBD1; cdr3_length: 16; v_call: TRBV2; j_call: TRBJ2-5
cdr3_aa: CASRDNRRGYTF; cdr3_nt: TGTGCCAGCAGGGACAATCGGCGTGGCTACACCTTC; d_call: -; cdr3_length: 12; v_call: TRBV2; j_call: TRBJ1-2
cdr3_aa: CASSAADSTYEQYF; cdr3_nt: TGTGCCAGCAGTGCGGCGGACTCTACCTACGAGCAGTACTTC; d_call: -; cdr3_length: 14; v_call: TRBV28; j_call: TRBJ2-7
cdr3_aa: CASTTGGAFNEQFF; cdr3_nt: TGTGCCAGCACCACAGGGGGCGCATTTAATGAGCAGTTCTTC; d_call: TRBD1; cdr3_length: 14; v_call: TRBV5-6; j_call: TRBJ2-1
cdr3_aa: CASSRTVGYGYTF; cdr3_nt: TGTGCCAGTAGCCGGACTGTGGGATATGGCTACACCTTC; d_call: -; cdr3_length: 13; v_call: TRBV19; j_call: TRBJ1-2
cdr3_aa: CASSPGTGSETQYF; cdr3_nt: TGCGCCAGCAGCCCTGGGACAGGGTCGGAGACCCAGTACTTC; d_call: TRBD1; cdr3_length: 14; v_call: TRBV5-1; j_call: TRBJ2-5
cdr3_aa: CASSLTAGGVSGELFF; cdr3_nt: TGTGCCAGCAGCTTAACCGCGGGGGGGGTTTCCGGGGAGCTGTTTTTT; d_call: TRBD2; cdr3_length: 16; v_call: TRBV7-8; j_call: TRBJ2-2
cdr3_aa: CASSLAGDYYGYTF; cdr3_nt: TGTGCCAGCAGCTTGGCAGGGGATTACTATGGCTACACCTTC; d_call: -; cdr3_length: 14; v_call: TRBV5-4; j_call: TRBJ1-2
cdr3_aa: CASSSSGDRDYEQYF; cdr3_nt: TGTGCCAGCAGCTCTTCGGGGGATAGGGACTACGAGCAGTACTTC; d_call: -; cdr3_length: 15; v_call: TRBV5-8; j_call: TRBJ2-7
cdr3_aa: CASSEIGSGFYEQYF; cdr3_nt: TGTGCCAGCAGTGAAATCGGTAGCGGGTTCTACGAGCAGTACTTC; d_call: TRBD2; cdr3_length: 15; v_call: TRBV25-1; j_call: TRBJ2-7
cdr3_aa: CASSLYTGDITGYEQYF; cdr3_nt: TGTGCCAGCAGCTTATACACGGGAGACATAACAGGCTACGAGCAGTACTTC; d_call: -; cdr3_length: 17; v_call: TRBV11-2; j_call: TRBJ2-7
cdr3_aa: CASSLGPGGGREKLFF; cdr3_nt: TGCGCCAGCAGCTTGGGGCCAGGGGGCGGGCGCGAAAAACTGTTTTTT; d_call: TRBD1; cdr3_length: 16; v_call: TRBV5-1; j_call: TRBJ1-4
cdr3_aa: CASKRAQRGYEQYF; cdr3_nt: TGTGCCAGCAAGCGGGCTCAAAGGGGATACGAGCAGTACTTC; d_call: -; cdr3_length: 14; v_call: TRBV28; j_call: TRBJ2-7
cdr3_aa: CASSSRATEAFF; cdr3_nt: TGTGCCAGCAGCTCCCGCGCCACTGAAGCTTTCTTT; d_call: -; cdr3_length: 12; v_call: TRBV5-6; j_call: TRBJ1-1
cdr3_aa: CASSHQRGGPYEQYF; cdr3_nt: TGCGCCAGCAGCCATCAGCGGGGGGGTCCCTACGAGCAGTACTTC; d_call: TRBD2; cdr3_length: 15; v_call: TRBV5-1; j_call: TRBJ2-7
cdr3_aa: CASRLAGGNEQFF; cdr3_nt: TGTGCCAGTCGACTAGCGGGAGGGAATGAGCAGTTCTTC; d_call: TRBD2; cdr3_length: 13; v_call: TRBV19; j_call: TRBJ2-1
cdr3_aa: CASSDRQSNSPLHF; cdr3_nt: TGTGCCAGCAGCGACCGACAGTCCAATTCACCCCTCCACTTT; d_call: -; cdr3_length: 14; v_call: TRBV9; j_call: TRBJ1-6